This T cell receptor beta chain derives from a study of early T cells in non-severe SARS-CoV-2 infection. Study in general: Investigators sequenced bulk RNA drawn from unsorted whole blood, and chains remained unpaired. Whole-study results and caveats: Using VDJdb, the matching emphasized anti-spike CD8 responses while missing private and CD4 specificities.

Individual cDNA molecules were tagged with unique molecular identifiers, the study reported. Using its own MiXCR run on the 5' RACE reads, TCRdb lists one record per CDR3 protein. Counted here are roughly 75,000 distinct CDR3 sequences, less than 20% occurring once; the ten biggest clones make up roughly 3%. This clonotype has ten or more counts. Its antigen is unknown. The sequence was obtained from an adult who was a healthcare worker with PCR-confirmed SARS-CoV-2 infection or an uninfected control (not recorded which). The sequenced sample consisted of whole blood.

The CDR3 DNA follows: TGTGCCAGCTCCCCAGGGGGTTCCACAGATACGCAGTATTTT. This codes for CASSPGGSTDTQYF. The chain employs TRBV7-9 and TRBJ2-3, with 7 nucleotides matching TRBD1. The CDR3 has 14 amino acids. Germline CDR1 is SEHNR and CDR2 is FQNEAQ (reference sequence). V shed 8 bases and J 2 bases; nucleotides not matched to a gene: 7.